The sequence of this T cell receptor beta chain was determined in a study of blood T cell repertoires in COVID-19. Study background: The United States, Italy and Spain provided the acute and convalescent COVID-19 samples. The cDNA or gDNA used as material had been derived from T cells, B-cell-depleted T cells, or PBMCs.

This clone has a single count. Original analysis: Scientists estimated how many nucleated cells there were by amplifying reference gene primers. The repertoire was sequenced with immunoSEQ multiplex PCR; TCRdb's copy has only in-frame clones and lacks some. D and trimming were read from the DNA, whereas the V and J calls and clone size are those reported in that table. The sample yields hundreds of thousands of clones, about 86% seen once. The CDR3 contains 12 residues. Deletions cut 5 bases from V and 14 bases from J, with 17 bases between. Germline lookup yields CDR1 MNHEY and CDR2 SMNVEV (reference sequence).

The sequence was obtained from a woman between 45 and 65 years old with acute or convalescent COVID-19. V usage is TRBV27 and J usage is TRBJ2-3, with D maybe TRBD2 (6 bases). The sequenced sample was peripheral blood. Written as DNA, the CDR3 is TGTGCCAGCAGTGGGCGGGATCCACGTCGGTATTTT. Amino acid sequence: CASSGRDPRRYF.